This TCR beta chain emerged from a study of blood T cells in healthy people across ages. This clonotype was counted only a few times. What it recognizes is unknown. Study findings and constraints: Long-lived donors had more naive CD4+ cells and higher diversity than aged donors.

Alongside a J-beta primer mix, a sample-barcoded 5' primer served in a second PCR lasting roughly 7 to 11 cycles. Every cDNA molecule carried a tag from a template-switch adaptor bearing 12 random nucleotides. TCRdb analysed the 5' RACE reads with MiXCR anew, one entry per CDR3 protein. This table holds 780,000 or so distinct CDR3 sequences, 20% to 25% found once. Trimming cost V 5 bases and J 6 bases; bases outside gene matches: 9. Per germline, CDR1 MDHEN and CDR2 SYDVKM. The CDR3 contains 14 residues. These sequences were also reported in another study, on T cells of mothers and their children. That paper adds: Study donors consisted of a few healthy Caucasian mothers and their six children. Related mother-child pairs showed slightly, non-significantly higher overlap than unrelated pairs.

Material for sequencing was blood. The chain combines TRBV28 with TRBJ2-7, with 8 bases aligning to TRBD1. The origin of this receptor is a boy aged 5-17 years in good health. CDR3 sequence reads: CASSRQGPGFEQYF. In DNA, the CDR3 is TGTGCCAGCAGTCGACAGGGGCCCGGTTTCGAGCAGTACTTC.